The 7 T cell receptor beta chains below all came from one sample that was sequenced in a study of long-term antiretroviral therapy in people with HIV (dated 2022 in TCRdb). The immunoSEQ hsTCRB v3.0 assay was used at survey level resolution for TRB variable region sequencing. TCRdb's version of the immuneACCESS table is confined to in-frame rearrangements and falls short of the full clone set. An unresolved V gene accounts for under half of the shortfall where checked; the remainder is of unknown origin. This sample holds 15,000 or so clones; approximately 84% were observed only once. The ten largest clones add up to roughly 15% of the sample. This specimen was unsorted PBMCs, taken around 1.2 years before starting antiretroviral therapy. The receptor source for this set is a man aged 30-40 years with HIV.

This sequence joins TRBV14 and TRBJ2-5, with D unclear. V was pared by 0 bases and J by 1 base, with 12 bases between. The germline CDR1 and CDR2 sequences are SGHDN and FVKESK. The CDR3 sequence is 16 residues long. The CDR3 sequence: CASSQEDLIFQETQYF. For the CDR3, the DNA is TGTGCCAGCAGCCAAGAGGATCTAATCTTCCAAGAGACCCAGTACTTC.

The chain joins TRBV7-9 to TRBJ1-2; 7 bases agree with TRBD1. Trimming cost V 4 bases and J 9 bases; bases outside gene matches: 8. Germline values: CDR1 SEHNR, CDR2 FQNEAQ (reference sequence). CDR3 length equals 13 residues. In DNA form, the CDR3 reads TGTGCCAGCAGCTCCAGACAGGGACCGAGCTACACCTTC. Translation gives CASSSRQGPSYTF.

This clone was seen only a few times. This chain connects TRBV6-1 to TRBJ2-7; TRBD1 is a possible D gene (7 bases). The CDR3 spans 14 residues. The V end was cut by 0 bases, the J end by 4 bases, with 10 bases between. CDR1 is MNHNS and CDR2 is SASEGT in the germline V gene. CDR3: CASSEATGRYEQYF. The CDR3 DNA sequence: TGTGCCAGCAGTGAAGCGACAGGGAGGTACGAGCAGTACTTC.

The V gene is TRBV18, the J gene TRBJ1-3; no reliable D call. Germline CDR1 is KGHSH and CDR2 is LQKENI. This CDR3 spans 15 amino acids. V was clipped by 5 bases and J by 0 bases, with 11 bases between them. The CDR3 DNA reads as TGTGCCAGCTCAGGCTTGACGAACTCTGGAAACACCATATATTTT. Protein: CASSGLTNSGNTIYF.

V is TRBV2 and J is TRBJ2-7, with D unresolved. The V end lost 8 bases, the J end lost 6 bases, and 11 bases lay between the germline ends. Per germline, CDR1 SNHLY and CDR2 FYNNEI. The CDR3 has 11 residues. Here the CDR3 reads CASGTDGEQYF. CDR3 DNA: TGTGCCAGCGGTACGGACGGCGAGCAGTACTTC.

The chain joins TRBV19 to TRBJ2-5; D remains ambiguous. The CDR3 extends over 15 amino acids. CDR1 is LNHDA and CDR2 is SQIVND in the germline V gene (reference sequence). The V end was cut by 6 bases, the J end by 5 bases, with 19 bases between. CDR3: CASSENLLRPETQYF. In nucleotides, the CDR3 is TGTGCCAGTAGCGAAAACCTTCTCCGACCGGAGACCCAGTACTTC.

The chain recombines TRBV27 with TRBJ2-2; D gene uncertain. Germline V gene data show CDR1 as MNHEY and CDR2 as SMNVEV (reference sequence). The CDR3 is 14 residues long. V was shortened by 3 bases and J by 4 bases, with 9 bases between the two germline ends. CDR3 in DNA: TGTGCCAGCAGTTTGCCGGCCACCACCGGGGAGCTGTTTTTT. It specifies CASSLPATTGELFF.